This T cell receptor beta chain was documented in a study of cytomegalovirus exposure and HLA in healthy donors. Turning to the study itself: For the roughly 400 genotyped donors, roughly 81% fell within the Caucasian-associated ancestry cluster. Study-wide points: TCR beta chains associated with HLA were, in a later analysis, more clonally expanded than equally common others. Reportedly, cytomegalovirus status was diagnosed with high sensitivity and specificity. In vitro confirmation showed three CMV-associated chains to be CMV antigen specific.

This PCR relied on a set of 60 Vbeta primers and 13 Jbeta primers. TCRdb's table, derived via immunoSEQ multiplex PCR, lists solely in-frame clones and lacks some. The sample carries around 230,000 clones, 78% recorded once. Between the trimmed V and J ends, which lost 0 bases and 0 bases, there was a span of 8 bases. CDR3 length: 14 amino acids. Per the germline V gene, CDR1 is GTSNPN and CDR2 is SVGIG (reference sequence). As regards this clone: What it binds is unknown.

This sequence originates from a boy aged 10-17 years in good health and CMV-seronegative. The chain joins TRBV30 to TRBJ1-2; D is perhaps TRBD1 (5 bases). The specimen sequenced was PBMCs. CDR3 residues: CAWSVRRANYGYTF. CDR3 DNA sequence: TGTGCCTGGAGTGTACGCAGGGCTAACTATGGCTACACCTTC.